This T cell receptor (beta chain) originates from a study of glioma-infiltrating T cells. The CDR3 loop spans 14 amino acids. Regarding the study as a whole: CDR3 overlap between tissue and blood was very small. Gliomas, especially low-grade, showed above-expected tissue-blood divergence; non-neoplastic patients showed below.

This clonotype occurred once. Its antigen is unknown. The junction departs from the called germline gene at one end, perhaps through a read error. Amplification of TCR alpha and beta CDR3 regions from RNA used iRepertoire nested multiplex PCR. Tissue mRNA or PBMC total RNA, about 95-450 ng, went into one-step reverse transcription and amplification. Each CDR3 protein gets one entry after TCRdb re-called the multiplex PCR reads with MiXCR. Here the sample spans approximately 190,000 distinct CDR3 sequences, 25% to 35% being singletons. The chain joins TRBV12-3 or TRBV12-4 to TRBJ1-2, with D tentatively TRBD1 (6 bases). The clonotype comes from a human donor with low-grade glioma or glioblastoma, undergoing nonglioma brain surgery, or in good health (not recorded which). What was sequenced was glioma tissue, nonneoplastic brain tissue, or PBMCs (not recorded which). The DNA of the CDR3 is TGTGCCAGCAGTCGGGACACCTCATACTATGGCCACACCTTC. This gives the protein CASSRDTSYYGHTF.